This TCR beta chain was captured in a study of blood T cell repertoires in COVID-19. The protocol was immunoSEQ multiplex PCR, while the TCRdb copy is restricted to in-frame clones and leaves out a portion. The repertoire holds approximately 200,000 clones, with around 86% as singletons. The J segment lost 4 bases and the V segment lost 3 bases, leaving 9 bases of the junction unmatched. This CDR3 is 16 amino acids long. Germline values: CDR1 ENHRY, CDR2 SYGVKD. The sequencing input was peripheral blood. The clonotype comes from a human donor in a cohort sampled during active COVID-19. The J gene is TRBJ2-3, the V gene TRBV10-3, with TRBD2 identical over 8 bases. The CDR3 is CAISDPRSGSADTQYF. The CDR3 DNA sequence: TGTGCCATCAGTGACCCGCGCAGCGGGAGCGCAGATACGCAGTATTTT.